This T cell receptor (beta chain) stems from a study of identical twins. On this clonotype: The antigen is unknown.

The J segment lost 9 bases and the V segment lost 4 bases, leaving 4 bases of the junction unmatched. CDR1 and CDR2 from the germline V gene are MDHEN and SYDVKM. The CDR3 sequence is 14 residues long. Study results and limitations: There was more out-of-frame TCR alpha sharing in monozygotic twins than models estimated. Invariant cells of the MAIT and iNKT types might have partly distorted the zero-insertion analyses. Its conclusions, products of cross-sectional statistical analysis, did not come from following the same donors.

MiXCR, applied by TCRdb to the 5' RACE reads, yields one record per CDR3 protein. The sample lists approximately 600,000 distinct CDR3 sequences; about 7.1% were seen once. The sample also formed part of further work on yellow fever vaccine responses in identical twins.

This TCR was sampled from a woman aged 18-35 years in good health. The chain employs TRBV28 and TRBJ2-5, with TRBD2 matching over 14 bases. The sample was PBMCs. This CDR3 reads CASSSGLAGAAQYF. The DNA for the CDR3 is TGTGCCAGCAGTTCGGGACTAGCGGGAGCGGCCCAGTACTTC.